Shown below are 24 T cell receptor beta chains from a single sample sequenced in a study of blood T cell repertoires in COVID-19. Using immunoSEQ multiplex PCR, the repertoire was profiled, and TCRdb retains in-frame clones only, with some absent. Counted here are under 300,000 clones, 84% occurring once; the ten biggest clones make up under 1.5%. The specimen was peripheral blood. These receptor sequences come from a woman in her 40s who had recovered from COVID-19.

The rearrangement uses TRBV7-9 and TRBJ1-1; 8 bases map to TRBD1. Trimming took 0 bases from V and 1 from J; bases not matched to a gene: 7. The CDR3 covers 17 residues. Germline loops: CDR1 SEHNR, CDR2 FQNEAQ (reference sequence). The CDR3 bases are TGTGCCAGCAGCTTAGCATTCCAGGGGGCGCGGAACACTGAAGCTTTCTTT. Amino acid sequence: CASSLAFQGARNTEAFF. The whole variable domain, filled in from reference TRBV7-9 and TRBJ1-1, reads DTGVSQNPRHKITKRGQNVTFRCDPISEHNRLYWYRQTLGQGPEFLTYFQNEAQLEKSRLLSDRFSAERPKGSFSTLEIQRTEQGDSAMYLCASSLAFQGARNTEAFFGQGTRLTVV.

This chain joins TRBV24-1 and TRBJ2-5; 11 bases align to TRBD2. J was trimmed by 9 bases and V by 0 bases; bases with no gene match: 8. This CDR3 contains 16 residues. Germline V gene data show CDR1 as KGHDR and CDR2 as SFDVKD. CDR3 in amino acids: CATSDLVTSGELAQYF. CDR3 bases: TGTGCCACCAGTGATTTGGTGACTAGCGGGGAGCTGGCCCAGTACTTC.

The rearrangement links TRBV6-5 to TRBJ2-7, with TRBD1 matching over 9 bases. Unmatched junction bases numbered 5, after V lost 2 bases and J lost 0 bases. Germline loops: CDR1 MNHEY, CDR2 SVGAGI. The CDR3 loop spans 16 amino acids. CDR3 protein: CASSYPTGGSSYEQYF. DNA for the CDR3: TGTGCCAGCAGTTACCCGACAGGGGGGAGCTCCTACGAGCAGTACTTC.

This chain joins TRBV18 and TRBJ2-2; tentatively, D is TRBD1 (5 bases). Germline values: CDR1 KGHSH, CDR2 LQKENI. The CDR3 is made up of 15 amino acids. With 4 bases removed from V and 4 bases from J, the gap between germline ends came to 13 bases. The DNA for the CDR3 is TGTGCCAGCTCACGAGTGACAGTGCTCACCGGGGAGCTGTTTTTT. As protein: CASSRVTVLTGELFF.

The rearrangement uses TRBV5-1 and TRBJ2-5; possibly TRBD1 for D (6 bases). CDR1 and CDR2 (germline): SGHRS, YFSETQ. Trimming removed 0 bases from V and 4 bases from J, with 16 bases in between. This CDR3 has 16 amino acids. The CDR3 reads CASSLEAPVGGETQYF. The CDR3, as DNA: TGCGCCAGCAGCTTGGAAGCCCCTGTAGGGGGAGAGACCCAGTACTTC.

This clone was observed many times. The gene calls are TRBV5-1 and TRBJ1-3, with D maybe TRBD1 (6 bases). Germline CDR1 SGHRS, CDR2 YFSETQ. This CDR3 has 17 residues. V gave up 0 bases and J gave up 0 bases, with 13 bases separating them. CDR3: CASSLAGGGSSGNTIYF. DNA for the CDR3: TGCGCCAGCAGCTTGGCCGGGGGCGGGAGCTCTGGAAACACCATATATTTT.

This chain joins TRBV6-5 and TRBJ1-2, with D tentatively TRBD1 (6 bases). V dropped 8 bases and J dropped 8 bases, with 15 bases sitting between them. The CDR3 contains 12 residues. Germline assignment: CDR1 MNHEY and CDR2 SVGAGI. The CDR3 spells CASRRTEDGYTF. Written as DNA, the CDR3 is TGTGCCAGCCGGAGGACAGAGGACGGCTACACCTTC.

This sequence joins TRBV11-3 and TRBJ2-7; possible D gene TRBD1, 5 bases. The germline V and J ends were trimmed by 6 bases and 1 base, with 16 bases remaining between them. CDR1 and CDR2 from the germline V gene are SGHNT and YENEEA. The CDR3 is 15 amino acids. CDR3 loop: CASSSQDQTSYEQYF. The CDR3 DNA reads TGTGCCAGCAGTTCACAGGACCAAACATCCTACGAGCAGTACTTC. The full variable domain, rest sourced from reference TRBV11-3 and TRBJ2-7, is EAGVVQSPRYKIIEKKQPVAFWCNPISGHNTLYWYLQNLGQGPELLIRYENEEAVDDSQLPKDRFSAERLKGVDSTLKIQPAELGDSAVYLCASSSQDQTSYEQYFGPGTRLTVT.

This chain uses TRBV4-2 with TRBJ2-1, with a weak D call TRBD2 (6 bases). Trimming left V 8 bases short and J 2 bases short, with 19 bases between. This CDR3 has 16 residues. Germline CDR1 reads LGHNA; CDR2 reads YNFKEQ. CDR3 region: CASGGFEGLTYNEQFF. The CDR3 nucleotides are TGTGCCAGCGGAGGGTTTGAGGGGCTCACCTACAATGAGCAGTTCTTC.

CDR3 amino acids: CSASIPRGGTDTDTQYF. The CDR3 nucleotides are TGCAGTGCTAGTATCCCGCGGGGGGGTACGGACACAGATACGCAGTATTTT. The chain employs TRBV20-1 and TRBJ2-3; 9 bases are a match to TRBD2. The ends lost 3 bases at V and 2 bases at J; junction bases unmatched: 12. From germline, CDR1 is DFQATT and CDR2 SNEGSKA (reference sequence). This CDR3 region has 17 residues.

The chain has TRBV7-9 and TRBJ2-3; TRBD2 matches 11 bases. CDR1 SEHNR and CDR2 FQNEAQ come from the germline V gene (reference sequence). The CDR3 runs to 17 residues. V lost 4 bases, J lost 2 bases, and 8 bases stayed unmatched. CDR3 sequence (DNA): TGTGCCAGCAGCTACCTACCTAGCGGGGGGACCACAGATACGCAGTATTTT. Protein: CASSYLPSGGTTDTQYF.

The chain joins TRBV9 to TRBJ2-2, with 10 bases aligning to TRBD2. V lost 4 bases and J lost 6; bases outside the gene matches: 9. The CDR3 spans 16 residues. The V gene's germline CDR1 is SGDLS and CDR2 YYNGEE. This CDR3 reads CASSPTGTSEAGELFF. The DNA for the CDR3 is TGTGCCAGCAGCCCTACCGGGACTAGCGAGGCCGGGGAGCTGTTTTTT.

The J gene is TRBJ1-2, the V gene TRBV6-4; D may be TRBD1 (6 bases). The CDR3 totals 14 residues. Germline CDR1 and CDR2: MRHNA and SNTAGT. Trimming removed 6 bases at V and 5 bases at J, with 16 bases between. This CDR3 is CASSPVGTPYGYTF. The CDR3 DNA reads as TGTGCCAGCAGCCCAGTGGGGACACCTTATGGCTACACCTTC.

J is TRBJ1-1 and V is TRBV11-2; D ambiguous. This CDR3 is 14 amino acids long. V dropped 5 bases and J dropped 1 base, with 11 bases sitting between them. Germline V gives CDR1 SGHAT, CDR2 FQNNGV. CDR3 nucleotides: TGTGCCAGCAGCCACCGGAGGGAGAACACTGAAGCTTTCTTT. Amino acid sequence: CASSHRRENTEAFF.

V usage is TRBV9 and J usage is TRBJ2-7; 10 bases line up with TRBD2. The CDR3 spans 14 residues. The germline CDR1 and CDR2 sequences are SGDLS and YYNGEE. V was clipped by 4 bases and J by 5 bases; unmatched bases: 6. The CDR3 DNA sequence: TGTGCCAGCAGCTTCTCCGGGACTAGCGACGAGCAGTACTTC. It encodes CASSFSGTSDEQYF.

The V and J genes are TRBV12-3 or TRBV12-4 and TRBJ2-1; D not certain. The CDR3 loop spans 13 amino acids. V shed 2 bases and J shed 4 bases, with 6 bases lying between them. CDR3 amino acids: CASSLTGYNEQFF. The CDR3, as DNA: TGTGCCAGCAGTTTAACGGGTTACAATGAGCAGTTCTTC.

This clone was observed a few times. The V and J genes are TRBV7-8 and TRBJ2-3; D remains ambiguous. V gave up 1 base and J gave up 5 bases, with 7 bases separating them. This CDR3 has 13 residues. Germline values: CDR1 SGHVS, CDR2 FQNEAQ. CDR3 DNA sequence: TGTGCCAGCAGCTTAGTTAGTTTAGATACGCAGTATTTT. Translated: CASSLVSLDTQYF. Full variable domain (remainder filled in from reference TRBV7-8 and TRBJ2-3): GAGVSQSPRYKVAKRGQDVALRCDPISGHVSLFWYQQALGQGPEFLTYFQNEAQLDKSGLPSDRFFAERPEGSVSTLKIQRTQQEDSAVYLCASSLVSLDTQYFGPGTRLTVL.

CDR3 nucleotide sequence: TGTGCCAGCGCAGAATCTGGGGCCAACGTCCTGACTTTC. Translation: CASAESGANVLTF. The genes are TRBV6-5 and TRBJ2-6; D remains unclear. Trimming pared 8 bases from V and 1 base from J, leaving 6 bases between. Germline CDR1 is MNHEY and CDR2 is SVGAGI. The CDR3 is made up of 13 amino acids.

This chain uses TRBV19 with TRBJ1-4; TRBD1 agrees at 8 bases. The CDR3 is 16 residues long. The junction had 13 bases not matched to a gene; V was cut back by 5 bases and J by 8 bases. In germline, CDR1 is LNHDA, CDR2 SQIVND (reference sequence). The CDR3 bases are TGTGCCAGTAGTTATTTTTCCCCGGGACAGGCAGAAAAACTGTTTTTT. Its translation: CASSYFSPGQAEKLFF.

The gene calls are TRBV28 and TRBJ1-5; D uncertain. Trimming cost V 6 bases and J 4 bases, with 10 bases left between them. The CDR3 consists of 13 residues. Germline V gene sequence: CDR1 MDHEN, CDR2 SYDVKM. CDR3 region: CASSYAQNQPQHF. Written as DNA, the CDR3 is TGTGCCAGCAGCTACGCGCAAAATCAGCCCCAGCATTTT. The full variable domain, completed using reference TRBV28 and TRBJ1-5, is DVKVTQSSRYLVKRTGEKVFLECVQDMDHENMFWYRQDPGLGLRLIYFSYDVKMKEKGDIPEGYSVSREKKERFSLILESASTNQTSMYLCASSYAQNQPQHFGDGTRLSIL.

Details on this clone: One end of the junction is discordant with germline, which a read error may explain. CDR3 in DNA: TGTGCCAGCAACGTAGCTGGAAGTCCCGGGGACGAGCAGTACTTC. Its translation is CASNVAGSPGDEQYF. This sequence joins TRBV9 and TRBJ2-7, with D perhaps matching TRBD2 (5 bases). CDR1 is SGDLS, CDR2 YYNGEE, per germline. The CDR3 is 15 residues long. Full variable domain (remainder filled in from reference TRBV9 and TRBJ2-7): DSGVTQTPKHLITATGQRVTLRCSPRSGDLSVYWYQQSLDQGLQFLIQYYNGEERAKGNILERFSAQQFPDLHSELNLSSLELGDSALYFCASNVAGSPGDEQYFGPGTRLTVT.

This clone was recorded many times. This chain uses TRBV2 with TRBJ2-1; 7 bases match TRBD2. Looked up from germline, CDR1 is SNHLY and CDR2 is FYNNEI. J was trimmed by 4 bases and V by 2 bases; bases with no gene match: 8. The CDR3 contains 16 residues. The CDR3 sequence: CASSELLGGGYNEQFF. The DNA of the CDR3 is TGTGCCAGCAGTGAATTGTTGGGCGGGGGTTACAATGAGCAGTTCTTC.

The chain couples TRBV2 to TRBJ1-2, with TRBD1 matching over 7 bases. Trimming took 8 bases from V and 7 from J; bases not matched to a gene: 4. Per the germline V gene, CDR1 is SNHLY and CDR2 is FYNNEI. There are 11 residues in the CDR3. The CDR3 DNA sequence: TGTGCCAGCCTGGACAGGTCTGGCTACACCTTC. This translates into CASLDRSGYTF.

DNA of the CDR3: TGTGCCAGCAGTGAAGGGACAGCGTATCAGCCCCAGCATTTT. Translated, it gives CASSEGTAYQPQHF. The chain is built from TRBV2 and TRBJ1-5, with a weak D call TRBD1 (6 bases). Trimming shortened V by 1 base and J by 5 bases, and 9 bases separated the two germline ends. Germline V gene data show CDR1 as SNHLY and CDR2 as FYNNEI. The CDR3 contains 14 residues. Using reference TRBV2 and TRBJ1-5 for the parts outside the CDR3, the full variable domain is EPEVTQTPSHQVTQMGQEVILRCVPISNHLYFYWYRQILGQKVEFLVSFYNNEISEKSEIFDDQFSVERPDGSNFTLKIRSTKLEDSAMYFCASSEGTAYQPQHFGDGTRLSIL.